The rows below give T cell receptor beta chains drawn from one sample of a study of blood T cells in healthy people across ages. From the 5' RACE reads, TCRdb called clonotypes with MiXCR, one entry per CDR3 protein. The sample yields about 640,000 distinct CDR3 sequences, less than 35% seen once. The sample was blood. The receptors shown here come from a woman aged 80 or over in good health. The CDR3 runs from the conserved cysteine through the conserved F or W. A D gene is named only where the DNA matches it firmly. Some rows mark clone size as missing; the rest say once, few, many or name a class of expanded clone.

DNA	CDR3	V	J	size	D
TGTGCCACCAGCAGGAATGGTGACAGATCAGGTGAAAAACTGTTTTTT	CATSRNGDRSGEKLFF	TRBV15	TRBJ1-4	many	-
TGTGCCATCAGTGGAGGACAGGGTGTAAAAGAGACCCAGTACTTC	CAISGGQGVKETQYF	TRBV10-3	TRBJ2-5	many	TRBD1
TGTGCCAGCAGCCCCCTGAGCAGGGAGAATGAGCAGTTCTTC	CASSPLSRENEQFF	TRBV28	TRBJ2-1	many	-
TGTGCCAGCCGGTCTGGGCGAGGCACTGAAGCTTTCTTT	CASRSGRGTEAFF	TRBV2	TRBJ1-1	many	-
TGTGCCAGCATCTTAAGAGGGGGACTAGGGGACAATGAGCAGTTCTTC	CASILRGGLGDNEQFF	TRBV7-9	TRBJ2-1	many	TRBD2
TGTGCCAGCAGCGCCGCGGGAAATTTTGCCGGGGAGCTGTTTTTT	CASSAAGNFAGELFF	TRBV9	TRBJ2-2	-	-
TGTGCCAGCAGCTCTACCGGGACAGGGGTAAATGAGCAGTTCTTC	CASSSTGTGVNEQFF	TRBV11-3	TRBJ2-1	-	TRBD1
TGCAGTGCACTCAGCGGGGGGGGAGACTACGAGCAGTACTTC	CSALSGGGDYEQYF	TRBV20-1	TRBJ2-7	-	TRBD2
TGTGCCAGCAGTTTAGACAGGGCCCCCTGGGCCAACGTCCTGACTTTC	CASSLDRAPWANVLTF	TRBV12-3/TRBV12-4	TRBJ2-6	many	-
TGTGCCAGCAGCGACGATGTCTACGAGCAGTACTTC	CASSDDVYEQYF	TRBV5-6	TRBJ2-7	many	-
TGTGCCAGCAGCCCCCGGCTTGGGGCCGACACTGAAGCTTTCTTT	CASSPRLGADTEAFF	TRBV9	TRBJ1-1	-	-
TGTGCCAGCAGCCAAGATGCCGGCTCCTATGGCTACACCTTC	CASSQDAGSYGYTF	TRBV4-2	TRBJ1-2	many	-
TGTGCCAGCAGCCCCCTTTTTCTGAACACTGAAGCTTTCTTT	CASSPLFLNTEAFF	TRBV6-5	TRBJ1-1	many	-
TGTGCCAGCACAGAGACGTCCGGGGGACAGGGCGTCTATGAGCAGTTCTTC	CASTETSGGQGVYEQFF	TRBV2	TRBJ2-1	many	TRBD1
TGCGCCAGCAGCTTGCCAGGGACGGCCCAAATCTATGGCTACACCTTC	CASSLPGTAQIYGYTF	TRBV5-1	TRBJ1-2	few	-
TGCGCCAGCAGCCCTTTCTCTAGCGGGAGCTGGGAGCAGTACTTC	CASSPFSSGSWEQYF	TRBV5-1	TRBJ2-7	-	TRBD2